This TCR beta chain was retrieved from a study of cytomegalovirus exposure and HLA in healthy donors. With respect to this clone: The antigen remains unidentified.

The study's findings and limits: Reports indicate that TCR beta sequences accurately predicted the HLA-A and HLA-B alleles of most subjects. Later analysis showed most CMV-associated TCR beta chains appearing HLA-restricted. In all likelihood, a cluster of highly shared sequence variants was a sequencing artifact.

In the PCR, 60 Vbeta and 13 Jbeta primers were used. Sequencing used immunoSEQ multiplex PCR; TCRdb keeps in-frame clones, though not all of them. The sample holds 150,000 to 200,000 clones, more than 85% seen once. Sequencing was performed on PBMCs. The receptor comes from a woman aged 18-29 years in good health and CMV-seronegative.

CDR3 amino acids: CASSIGAQGVNEKLFF. In nucleotides, the CDR3 is TGTGCCAGTAGTATTGGGGCACAGGGTGTTAATGAAAAACTGTTTTTT. This chain joins TRBV19 and TRBJ1-4, with D possibly TRBD1 on 6 matching bases. V shed 3 bases and J shed 4 bases, with 15 bases lying between them. The CDR3 totals 16 residues. Germline loops: CDR1 LNHDA, CDR2 SQIVND (reference sequence).